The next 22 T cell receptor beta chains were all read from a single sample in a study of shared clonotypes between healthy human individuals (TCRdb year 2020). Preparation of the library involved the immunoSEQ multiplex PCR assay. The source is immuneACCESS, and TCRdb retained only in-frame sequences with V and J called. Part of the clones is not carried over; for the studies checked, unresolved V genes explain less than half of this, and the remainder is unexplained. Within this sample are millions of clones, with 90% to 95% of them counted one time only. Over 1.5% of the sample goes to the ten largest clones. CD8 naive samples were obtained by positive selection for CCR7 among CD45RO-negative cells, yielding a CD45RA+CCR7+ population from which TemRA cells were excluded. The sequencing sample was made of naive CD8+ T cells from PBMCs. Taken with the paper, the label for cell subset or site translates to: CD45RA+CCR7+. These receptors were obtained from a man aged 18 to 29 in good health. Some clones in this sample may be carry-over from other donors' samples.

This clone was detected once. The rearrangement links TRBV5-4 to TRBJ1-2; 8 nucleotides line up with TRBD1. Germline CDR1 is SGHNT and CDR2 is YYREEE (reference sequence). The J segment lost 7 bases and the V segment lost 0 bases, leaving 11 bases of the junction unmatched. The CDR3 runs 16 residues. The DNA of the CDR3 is TGTGCCAGCAGCTTGGCTGGACAGGGACAAAATGGTGGCTACACCTTC. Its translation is CASSLAGQGQNGGYTF.

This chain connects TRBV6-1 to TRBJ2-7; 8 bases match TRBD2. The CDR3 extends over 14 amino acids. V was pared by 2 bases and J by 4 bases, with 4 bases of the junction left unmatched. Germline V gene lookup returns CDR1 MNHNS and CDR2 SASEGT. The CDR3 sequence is CASSEFSGTYEQYF. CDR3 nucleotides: TGTGCCAGCAGTGAATTTAGCGGGACTTACGAGCAGTACTTC.

The CDR3 nucleotides read TGTGCCAGTAGTCCCCTTTTAGACGGGCCGAGGACTGAAGCTTTCTTT. Translated, it gives CASSPLLDGPRTEAFF. The chain carries TRBV19 and TRBJ1-1, with unresolved D. The CDR3 is 16 residues long. CDR1 is LNHDA and CDR2 is SQIVND in the germline V gene (reference sequence). The ends were cut back, 5 bases at V and 5 bases at J, with 21 bases in the middle.

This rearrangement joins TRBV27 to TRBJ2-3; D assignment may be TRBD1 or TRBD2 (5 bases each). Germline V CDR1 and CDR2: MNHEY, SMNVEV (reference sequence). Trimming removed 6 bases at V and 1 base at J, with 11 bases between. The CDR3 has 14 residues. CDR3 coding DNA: TGTGCCAGCAGCCAGGTGGGGGGCACAGATACGCAGTATTTT. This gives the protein CASSQVGGTDTQYF.

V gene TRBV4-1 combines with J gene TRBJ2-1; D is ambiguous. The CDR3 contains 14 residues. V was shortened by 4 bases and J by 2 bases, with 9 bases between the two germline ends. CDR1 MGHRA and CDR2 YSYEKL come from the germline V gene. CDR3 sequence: CASSPLRAYNEQFF. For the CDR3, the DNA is TGCGCCAGCAGCCCTTTAAGAGCCTACAATGAGCAGTTCTTC.

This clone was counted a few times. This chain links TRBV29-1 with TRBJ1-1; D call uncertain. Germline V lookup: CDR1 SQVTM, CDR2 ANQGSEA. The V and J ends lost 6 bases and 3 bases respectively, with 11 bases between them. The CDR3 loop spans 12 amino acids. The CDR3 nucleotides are TGCAGCGTCCAGTTGGGGTACACTGAAGCTTTCTTT. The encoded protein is CSVQLGYTEAFF.

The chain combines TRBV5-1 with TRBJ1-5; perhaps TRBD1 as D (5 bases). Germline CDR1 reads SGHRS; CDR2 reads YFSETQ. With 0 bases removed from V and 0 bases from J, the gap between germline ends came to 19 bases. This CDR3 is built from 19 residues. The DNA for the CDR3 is TGCGCCAGCAGCTTGGAGTTACGGTATGGGGGAAATAGCAATCAGCCCCAGCATTTT. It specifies CASSLELRYGGNSNQPQHF. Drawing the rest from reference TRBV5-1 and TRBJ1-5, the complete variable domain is KAGVTQTPRYLIKTRGQQVTLSCSPISGHRSVSWYQQTPGQGLQFLFEYFSETQRNKGNFPGRFSGRQFSNSRSEMNVSTLELGDSALYLCASSLELRYGGNSNQPQHFGDGTRLSIL.

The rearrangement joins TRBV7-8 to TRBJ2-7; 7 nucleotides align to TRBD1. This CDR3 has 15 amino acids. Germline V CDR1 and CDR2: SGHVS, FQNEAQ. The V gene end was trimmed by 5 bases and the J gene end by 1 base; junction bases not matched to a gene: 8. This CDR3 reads CASSPESGQSYEQYF. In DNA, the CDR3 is TGTGCCAGCAGCCCCGAGTCGGGACAGTCCTACGAGCAGTACTTC.

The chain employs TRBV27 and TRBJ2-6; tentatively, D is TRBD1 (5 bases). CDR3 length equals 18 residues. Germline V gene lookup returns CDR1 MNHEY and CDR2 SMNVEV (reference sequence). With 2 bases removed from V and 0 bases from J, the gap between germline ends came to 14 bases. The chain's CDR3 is CASSLGARTFSGANVLTF. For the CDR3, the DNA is TGTGCCAGCAGTTTAGGGGCCCGGACCTTCTCTGGGGCCAACGTCCTGACTTTC.

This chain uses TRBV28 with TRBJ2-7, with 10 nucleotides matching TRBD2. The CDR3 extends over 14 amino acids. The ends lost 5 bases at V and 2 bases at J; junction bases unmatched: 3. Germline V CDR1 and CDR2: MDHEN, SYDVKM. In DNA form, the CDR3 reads TGTGCCAGCAGTCGACTAGCGGGCCCCTACGAGCAGTACTTC. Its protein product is CASSRLAGPYEQYF.

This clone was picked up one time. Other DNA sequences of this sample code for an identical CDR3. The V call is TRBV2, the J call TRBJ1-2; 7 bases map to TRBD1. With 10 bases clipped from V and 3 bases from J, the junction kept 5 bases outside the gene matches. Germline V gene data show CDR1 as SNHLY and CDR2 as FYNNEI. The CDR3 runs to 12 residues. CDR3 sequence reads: CATRTGDYGYTF. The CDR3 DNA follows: TGTGCCACCCGGACAGGAGACTATGGCTACACCTTC.

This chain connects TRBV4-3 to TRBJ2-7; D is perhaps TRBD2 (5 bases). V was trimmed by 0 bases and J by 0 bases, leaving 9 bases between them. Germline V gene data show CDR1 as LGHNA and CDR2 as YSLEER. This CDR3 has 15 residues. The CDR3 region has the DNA TGCGCCAGCAGCCAAGAGGTCGGGGTCTCCTACGAGCAGTACTTC. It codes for CASSQEVGVSYEQYF.

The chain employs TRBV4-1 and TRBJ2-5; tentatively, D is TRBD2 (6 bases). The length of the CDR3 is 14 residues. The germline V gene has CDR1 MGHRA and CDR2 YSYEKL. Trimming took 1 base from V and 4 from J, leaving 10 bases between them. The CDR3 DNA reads TGCGCCAGCAGCCAAGCGCGAGCGGGAGAGACCCAGTACTTC. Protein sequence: CASSQARAGETQYF.

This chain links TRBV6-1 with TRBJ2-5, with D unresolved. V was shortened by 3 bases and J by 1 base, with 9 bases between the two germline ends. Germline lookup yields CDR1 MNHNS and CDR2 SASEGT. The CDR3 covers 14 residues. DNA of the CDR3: TGTGCCAGCAGTGACTCGCCGGGCCAAGAGACCCAGTACTTC. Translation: CASSDSPGQETQYF.

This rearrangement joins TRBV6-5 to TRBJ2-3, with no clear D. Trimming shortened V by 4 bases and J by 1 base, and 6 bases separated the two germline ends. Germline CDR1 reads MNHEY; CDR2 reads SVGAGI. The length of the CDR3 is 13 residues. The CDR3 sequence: CASSSHRTDTQYF. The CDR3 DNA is TGTGCCAGCAGTTCCCATCGCACAGATACGCAGTATTTT.

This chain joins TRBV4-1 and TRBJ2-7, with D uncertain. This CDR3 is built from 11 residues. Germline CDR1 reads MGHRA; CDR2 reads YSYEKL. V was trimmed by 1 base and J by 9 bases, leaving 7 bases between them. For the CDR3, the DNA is TGCGCCAGCAGCCAAGGTGCCCGGCAGTACTTC. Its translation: CASSQGARQYF.

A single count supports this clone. The DNA for the CDR3 is TGCGCCAGCAGCCGGGAAGGGTCCTATGAGCAGTTCTTC. This gives the protein CASSREGSYEQFF. The genes are TRBV4-1 and TRBJ2-1, with D hard to call. This CDR3 region has 13 residues. The germline CDR1 and CDR2 sequences are MGHRA and YSYEKL. V was pared by 4 bases and J by 8 bases, with 12 bases between.

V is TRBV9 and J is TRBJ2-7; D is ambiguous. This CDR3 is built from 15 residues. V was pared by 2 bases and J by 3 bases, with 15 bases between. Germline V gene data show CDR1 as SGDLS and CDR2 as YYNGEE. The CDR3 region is CASSVPWWRGYEQYF. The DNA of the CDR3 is TGTGCCAGCAGCGTTCCCTGGTGGAGAGGCTACGAGCAGTACTTC.

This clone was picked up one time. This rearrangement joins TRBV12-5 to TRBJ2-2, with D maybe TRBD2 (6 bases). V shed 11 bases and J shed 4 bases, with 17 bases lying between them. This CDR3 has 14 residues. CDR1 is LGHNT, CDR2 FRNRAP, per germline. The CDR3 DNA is TGTGCTCGAAGAGGGGTGGAGGGCACCGGGGAGCTGTTTTTT. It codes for CARRGVEGTGELFF.

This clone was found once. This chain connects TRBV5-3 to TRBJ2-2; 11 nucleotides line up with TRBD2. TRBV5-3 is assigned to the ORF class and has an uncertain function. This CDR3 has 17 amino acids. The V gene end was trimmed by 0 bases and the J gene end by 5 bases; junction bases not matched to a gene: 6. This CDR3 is CARSLELAGVGTGELFF. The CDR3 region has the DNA TGTGCCAGAAGCTTGGAACTAGCGGGAGTAGGGACCGGGGAGCTGTTTTTT.

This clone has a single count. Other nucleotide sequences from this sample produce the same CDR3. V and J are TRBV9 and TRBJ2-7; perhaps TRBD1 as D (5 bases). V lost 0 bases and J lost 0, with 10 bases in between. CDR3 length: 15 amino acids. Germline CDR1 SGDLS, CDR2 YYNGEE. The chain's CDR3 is CASSVGQGHSYEQYF. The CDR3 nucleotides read TGTGCCAGCAGCGTAGGTCAGGGCCACTCCTACGAGCAGTACTTC.

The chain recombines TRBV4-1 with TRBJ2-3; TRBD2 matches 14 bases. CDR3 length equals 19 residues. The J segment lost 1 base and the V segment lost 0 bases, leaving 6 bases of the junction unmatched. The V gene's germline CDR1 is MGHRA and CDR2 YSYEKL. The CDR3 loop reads CASSQDDLGLAGGTDTQYF. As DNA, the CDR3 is TGCGCCAGCAGCCAAGATGACCTGGGACTAGCGGGGGGCACAGATACGCAGTATTTT.